This is a list of T cell receptor beta chains from one sample in a study of pediatric ulcerative colitis. Sequencing was performed with immunoSEQ multiplex PCR; in TCRdb, only in-frame clones are kept and a portion is missing. Counted here are fewer than 15,000 clones, over 80% occurring once; the ten biggest clones make up 0.85% to 1%. Input material: blood. These receptors were taken from a boy between 5 and 17 years old with moderate ulcerative colitis. CDR3s include the opening cysteine and the closing phenylalanine or tryptophan. A D gene is named only where the DNA matches it firmly. For some rows the clone size is stated as once, few or many, or as a class when expanded; others skip it.

abundance,d_gene,j_gene,v_gene,CDR3aa,CDR3nt
-,-,TRBJ1-5,TRBV5-8,CASSLWRLWDQPQHF,TGTGCCAGCAGCTTGTGGCGACTTTGGGATCAGCCCCAGCATTTT
-,-,TRBJ2-7,TRBV5-1,CASSPGPLGEQYF,TGCGCCAGCAGCCCGGGACCTTTGGGCGAGCAGTACTTC
-,-,TRBJ1-5,TRBV30,CAWRSGSNQPQHF,TGTGCCTGGAGGTCTGGGAGCAATCAGCCCCAGCATTTT
-,TRBD2,TRBJ2-7,TRBV7-2,CASSSGTRTYEQYF,TGTGCCAGCAGCTCGGGGACTAGAACTTACGAGCAGTACTTC
-,-,TRBJ2-7,TRBV11-3,CASSLVSGGEQYF,TGTGCCAGCAGCTTAGTGTCCGGCGGTGAGCAGTACTTC
-,TRBD1,TRBJ1-2,TRBV7-3,CASSYGGQESYGYTF,TGTGCCAGCAGTTACGGGGGACAGGAGAGCTATGGCTACACCTTC
-,TRBD1,TRBJ1-3,TRBV25-1,CASSDQQGGNTIYF,TGTGCCAGCAGTGACCAACAGGGGGGAAACACCATATATTTT
once,-,TRBJ1-1,TRBV6-5,CASSYQRNTEAFF,TGTGCCAGCAGCTACCAGAGGAACACTGAAGCTTTCTTT
once,TRBD1,TRBJ1-4,TRBV28,CASSSGQAEKLFF,TGTGCCAGCAGTTCGGGACAGGCGGAAAAACTGTTTTTT
-,TRBD1,TRBJ2-7,TRBV5-4,CASSHLPLDRASYEQYF,TGTGCCAGCAGCCACCTTCCCCTCGACAGGGCATCCTACGAGCAGTACTTC
-,-,TRBJ1-1,TRBV28,CASSLSGTLNTEAFF,TGTGCCAGCAGTTTATCAGGCACATTGAACACTGAAGCTTTCTTT
-,TRBD1,TRBJ2-1,TRBV7-2,CASRQTGGTYNEQFF,TGTGCCAGCAGGCAGACAGGGGGAACCTACAATGAGCAGTTCTTC
-,-,TRBJ2-1,TRBV28,CASTPSPGLSYNEQFF,TGTGCCAGCACCCCCAGCCCGGGGCTTAGTTACAATGAGCAGTTCTTC
-,-,TRBJ1-3,TRBV28,CASSLSTGNGNTIYF,TGTGCCAGCAGTTTATCGACGGGGAATGGAAACACCATATATTTT
once,-,TRBJ1-2,TRBV2,CASSATLPDYGYTF,TGTGCCAGCAGTGCAACCCTCCCGGACTATGGCTACACCTTC
-,TRBD1,TRBJ2-7,TRBV5-6,CASSLDRGQGAYEQYF,TGTGCCAGCAGCTTGGATCGGGGACAGGGGGCCTACGAGCAGTACTTC
-,TRBD1,TRBJ2-7,TRBV7-2,CASSLPGQGVGEQYF,TGTGCCAGCAGCCTACCGGGACAGGGGGTCGGCGAGCAGTACTTC
once,-,TRBJ1-2,TRBV11-3,CASSRRGSDYGYTF,TGTGCCAGCAGCCGCAGGGGATCCGACTATGGCTACACCTTC
-,-,TRBJ1-2,TRBV5-6,CASSSVPQGNYGYTF,TGTGCCAGCAGCTCCGTCCCCCAGGGCAACTATGGCTACACCTTC
-,-,TRBJ1-2,TRBV10-3,CAISGTTVNYGYTF,TGTGCCATCAGTGGGACAACCGTGAACTATGGCTACACCTTC
-,TRBD1,TRBJ1-1,TRBV7-9,CASSPGQGLNTEAFF,TGTGCCAGCAGCCCGGGACAGGGGTTGAACACTGAAGCTTTCTTT
-,TRBD1,TRBJ2-2,TRBV4-1,CASSQGQGAYTGELFF,TGCGCCAGCAGCCAAGGTCAGGGGGCGTACACCGGGGAGCTGTTTTTT
-,TRBD1,TRBJ1-4,TRBV4-2,CASSRAGQGAIEKLFF,TGTGCCAGCAGCCGGGCGGGACAGGGGGCGATTGAAAAACTGTTTTTT
-,-,TRBJ1-6,TRBV2,CASSLTGYNSPLHF,TGTGCCAGCAGCCTAACAGGGTATAATTCACCCCTCCACTTT
-,TRBD2,TRBJ2-3,TRBV2,CASSGVSSGREDTQYF,TGTGCCAGCAGTGGAGTGTCTAGCGGGAGGGAAGATACGCAGTATTTT
-,-,TRBJ2-7,TRBV18,CASSGQGGGEQYF,TGTGCCAGCTCGGGCCAGGGAGGTGGCGAGCAGTACTTC